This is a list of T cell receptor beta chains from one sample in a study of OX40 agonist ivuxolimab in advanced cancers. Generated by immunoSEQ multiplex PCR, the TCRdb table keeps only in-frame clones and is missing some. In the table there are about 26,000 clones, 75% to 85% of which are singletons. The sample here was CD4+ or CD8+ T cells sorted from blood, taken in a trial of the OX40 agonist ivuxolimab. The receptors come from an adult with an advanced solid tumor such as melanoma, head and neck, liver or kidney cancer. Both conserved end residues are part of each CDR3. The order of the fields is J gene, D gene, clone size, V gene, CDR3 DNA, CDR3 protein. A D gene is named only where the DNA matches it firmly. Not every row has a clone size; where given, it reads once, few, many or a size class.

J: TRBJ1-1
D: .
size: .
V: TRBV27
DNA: TGTGCCAGCAGTTTAGTGTATGGGGGCGGGGGGGCGAGCGCTGAAGCTTTCTTT
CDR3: CASSLVYGGGGASAEAFF

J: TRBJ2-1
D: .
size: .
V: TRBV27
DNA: TGTGCCAGCAGTTTAGGCATTTACAATGAGCAGTTCTTC
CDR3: CASSLGIYNEQFF

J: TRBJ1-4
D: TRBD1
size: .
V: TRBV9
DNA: TGTGCCAGCAGCGAGCCGGGACAGGGAGAGGAAAAACTGTTTTTT
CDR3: CASSEPGQGEEKLFF

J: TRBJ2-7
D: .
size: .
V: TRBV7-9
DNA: TGTGCCAGCAGCTTAGAGGGGTCTGACTACGAGCAGTACTTC
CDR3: CASSLEGSDYEQYF

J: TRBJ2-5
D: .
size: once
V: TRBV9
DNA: TGTGCCAGCTCGAGCGACGATATCCAAGAGACCCAGTACTTC
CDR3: CASSSDDIQETQYF

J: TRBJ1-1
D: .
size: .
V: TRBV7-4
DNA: TGTGCCAGCAGCTCCAGGACGAGGGTAAGGTTGAACACTGAAGCTTTCTTT
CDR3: CASSSRTRVRLNTEAFF

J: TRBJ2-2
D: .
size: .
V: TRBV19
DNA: TGTGCCAGTAGTATTTGGAGGGGGAACACCGGGGAGCTGTTTTTT
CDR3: CASSIWRGNTGELFF

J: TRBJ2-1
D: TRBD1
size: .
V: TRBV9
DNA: TGTGCCAGCAGCTCCGACCCGGGACAGGTAACCAATGAGCAGTTCTTC
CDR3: CASSSDPGQVTNEQFF

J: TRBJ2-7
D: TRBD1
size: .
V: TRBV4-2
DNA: TGTGCCAGCAGCCAAGACCGCAGGGGGCTTATCTCCTACGAGCAGTACTTC
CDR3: CASSQDRRGLISYEQYF

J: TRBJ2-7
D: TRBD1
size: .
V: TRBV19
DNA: TGTGCCAGTAGTATATTAGGACAGGGGGGCTCCTACGAGCAGTACTTC
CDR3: CASSILGQGGSYEQYF

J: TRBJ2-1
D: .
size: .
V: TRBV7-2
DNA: TGTGCCAGCAGCAGAACGGTGGATGAGCAGTTCTTC
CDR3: CASSRTVDEQFF

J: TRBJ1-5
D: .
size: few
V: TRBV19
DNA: TGTGCCAGTAGTATAGGTGTCAGGCCGGGGAGTCCCCAGCATTTT
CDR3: CASSIGVRPGSPQHF

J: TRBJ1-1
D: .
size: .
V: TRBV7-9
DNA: TGTGCCAGCAGCTCAACAGGGAGACTGGGTGGGGGTACTGAAGCTTTCTTT
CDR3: CASSSTGRLGGGTEAFF

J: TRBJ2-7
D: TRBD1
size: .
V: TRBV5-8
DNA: TGTGCCAGCAACGGACAGGGGAGTATCTACGAGCAGTACTTC
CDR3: CASNGQGSIYEQYF

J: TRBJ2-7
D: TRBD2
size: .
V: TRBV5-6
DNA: TGTGCCAGCAGCTTGGTCGGGAGGGCCTACGAGCAGTACTTC
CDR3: CASSLVGRAYEQYF

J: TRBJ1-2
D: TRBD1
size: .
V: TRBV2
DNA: TGTGCCAGCAGTGATTTGTTGCAGGGGGCATATGGCTACACCTTC
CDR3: CASSDLLQGAYGYTF

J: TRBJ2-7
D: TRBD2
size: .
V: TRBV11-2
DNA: TGTGCCAGCAACTCGGGGAGGGGCTACGAGCAGTACTTC
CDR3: CASNSGRGYEQYF

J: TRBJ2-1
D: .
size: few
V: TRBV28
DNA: TGTGCCAGCAGTTCCCCAGGGACCCGTCGCTCCTACAATGAGCAGTTCTTC
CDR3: CASSSPGTRRSYNEQFF

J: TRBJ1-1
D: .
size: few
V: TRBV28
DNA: TGTGCCAGCAAGGCCTACACAGGGTACCCATCAACACAAGCTTTCTTT
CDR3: CASKAYTGYPSTQAFF

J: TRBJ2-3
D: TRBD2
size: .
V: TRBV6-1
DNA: TGTGCCAGCAGTGACCTAGCGGGATTTATAGATACGCAGTATTTT
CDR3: CASSDLAGFIDTQYF

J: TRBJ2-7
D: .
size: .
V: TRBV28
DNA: TGTGCCAGCAGAGACAACTACGAGCAGTACTTC
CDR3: CASRDNYEQYF

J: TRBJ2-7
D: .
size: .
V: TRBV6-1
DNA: TGTGCCAGCAGTGAAGGGGGCTACTCCTACGAGCAGTACTTC
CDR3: CASSEGGYSYEQYF

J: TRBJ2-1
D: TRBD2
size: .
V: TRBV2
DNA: TGTGCCATGGGACTAGCGAGGAATGAGCAGTTCTTC
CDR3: CAMGLARNEQFF

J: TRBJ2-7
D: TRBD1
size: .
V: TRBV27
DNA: TGTGCCAGCAGTTTACTCCCTGGACAGGGTCTCGAGCAGTACTTC
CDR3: CASSLLPGQGLEQYF

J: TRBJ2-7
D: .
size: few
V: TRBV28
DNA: TGTGCCAGCAGTCCCCCGTCGGAGATACACGAGCAGTACTTC
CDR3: CASSPPSEIHEQYF

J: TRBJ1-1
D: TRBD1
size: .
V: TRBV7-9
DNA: TGTGCCAGCAGCCCCCGACAGGGGCGTATGAACACTGAAGCTTTCTTT
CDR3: CASSPRQGRMNTEAFF

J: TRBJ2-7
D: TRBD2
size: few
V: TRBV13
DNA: TGTGCCAGCAGCTTAGGAATCGCGGGAGTCTACGAGCAGTACTTC
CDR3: CASSLGIAGVYEQYF

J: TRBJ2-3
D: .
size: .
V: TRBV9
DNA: TGTGCCAGCAGCGGTCGGGGACTCCTCTTCACAGATACGCAGTATTTT
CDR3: CASSGRGLLFTDTQYF

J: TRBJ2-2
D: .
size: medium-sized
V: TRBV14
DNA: TGTGCCAGCAGCCAGACAGGGAGGTGGGCCGGGGAGCTGTTTTTT
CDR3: CASSQTGRWAGELFF

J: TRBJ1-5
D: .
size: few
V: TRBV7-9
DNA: TGTGCCAGCAGCCTGACCCCGCATGGGACCCTCAATCAGCCCCAGCATTTT
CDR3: CASSLTPHGTLNQPQHF

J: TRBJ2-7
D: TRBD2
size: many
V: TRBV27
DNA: TGTGCCAGCAGTTCCCCCTTAGCGGGAGATGGAGACGAGCAGTACTTC
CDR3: CASSSPLAGDGDEQYF

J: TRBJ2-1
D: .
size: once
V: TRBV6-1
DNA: TGTGCCAGCAGTGAACGGATCTGGGGGTCCCAGTGGGATGAGCAGTTCTTC
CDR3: CASSERIWGSQWDEQFF

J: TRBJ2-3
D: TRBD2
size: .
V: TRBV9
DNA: TGTGCCAGCAGCGTAGCGGGGGGACCCGACACAGATACGCAGTATTTT
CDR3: CASSVAGGPDTDTQYF

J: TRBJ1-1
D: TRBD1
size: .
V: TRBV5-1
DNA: TGCGCCAGCAGCTACGGACAGGGGTTTGCTGAAGCTTTCTTT
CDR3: CASSYGQGFAEAFF

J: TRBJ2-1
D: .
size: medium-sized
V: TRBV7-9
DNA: TGTGCCAGCAGCCCAGAAGGTTTCGGGGAGGCTGAGCAGTTCTTC
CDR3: CASSPEGFGEAEQFF

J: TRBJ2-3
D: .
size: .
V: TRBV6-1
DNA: TGTGCCAGCAGTGAGGGGTTATTGCGACCAGATACGCAGTATTTT
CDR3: CASSEGLLRPDTQYF

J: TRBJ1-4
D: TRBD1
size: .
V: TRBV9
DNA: TGTGCCAGCAGCGCGGAAGGGACAGGGGATGAAAAACTGTTTTTT
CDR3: CASSAEGTGDEKLFF

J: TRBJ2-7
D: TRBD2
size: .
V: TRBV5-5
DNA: TGTGCCAGCAGCTTGGGACTAGCGCCAGGCGAGCAGTACTTC
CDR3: CASSLGLAPGEQYF

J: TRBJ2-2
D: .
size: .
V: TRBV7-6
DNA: TGTGCCAGCAGCGTACCACTAGGACAGACAGACACCGGGGAGCTGTTTTTT
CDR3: CASSVPLGQTDTGELFF

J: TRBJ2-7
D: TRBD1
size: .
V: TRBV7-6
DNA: TGTGCCAGCAGCTTAATCCCGGACAGGATCGACGAGCAGTACTTC
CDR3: CASSLIPDRIDEQYF

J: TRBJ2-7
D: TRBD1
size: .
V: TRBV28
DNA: TGTGCCAGCAGTTTCGGGACAGGGGGGTACGAGCAGTACTTC
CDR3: CASSFGTGGYEQYF

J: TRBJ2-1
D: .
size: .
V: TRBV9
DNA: TGTGCCAGCAGCATGACAGGATGGGAACACAATGAGCAGTTCTTC
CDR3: CASSMTGWEHNEQFF